A selection of T cell receptor beta chains follows, all from one sample in a study of blood T cell repertoires in COVID-19. Clones were read by immunoSEQ multiplex PCR, and TCRdb kept only the in-frame ones, dropping some. The data hold around 110,000 clones, with about nine tenths observed a single time. The sequenced sample consisted of peripheral blood. The receptors come from a human donor with active COVID-19. The donor label of this sample is uncertain. The CDR3 runs from the conserved cysteine through the conserved F or W. D genes are given only for firm matches. Only part of the rows carry a size: once, few, many, or a class if the clone is expanded.

V gene: TRBV2; clone size: few; D gene: .; J gene: TRBJ2-3; CDR3 protein: CASSEGMAPVVGTQYF; CDR3 DNA: TGTGCCAGCAGTGAAGGGATGGCGCCGGTGGTGGGCACGCAGTATTTT
V gene: TRBV9; clone size: .; D gene: .; J gene: TRBJ1-2; CDR3 protein: CASSVDEGNYGYTF; CDR3 DNA: TGTGCCAGCAGCGTAGATGAGGGTAACTATGGCTACACCTTC
V gene: TRBV12-3/TRBV12-4; clone size: .; D gene: .; J gene: TRBJ2-3; CDR3 protein: CASSLRGGNTQYF; CDR3 DNA: TGTGCCAGCAGTCTAAGAGGTGGAAATACGCAGTATTTT
V gene: TRBV6-6; clone size: .; D gene: .; J gene: TRBJ1-5; CDR3 protein: CASRTIGVTNQPQHF; CDR3 DNA: TGTGCCAGCAGGACTATCGGGGTCACCAATCAGCCCCAGCATTTT
V gene: TRBV6-5; clone size: once; D gene: .; J gene: TRBJ1-6; CDR3 protein: CASSPGQRYNSPLHF; CDR3 DNA: TGTGCCAGCAGTCCCGGACAGCGGTATAATTCACCCCTCCACTTT
V gene: TRBV9; clone size: .; D gene: .; J gene: TRBJ1-1; CDR3 protein: CASSVAGEGVNTEAFF; CDR3 DNA: TGTGCCAGCAGCGTAGCAGGGGAAGGGGTGAACACTGAAGCTTTCTTT
V gene: TRBV2; clone size: .; D gene: TRBD2; J gene: TRBJ2-1; CDR3 protein: CASSEVSGGASDEQFF; CDR3 DNA: TGTGCCAGCAGTGAGGTCAGCGGGGGGGCCTCGGATGAGCAGTTCTTC
V gene: TRBV10-3; clone size: .; D gene: .; J gene: TRBJ2-7; CDR3 protein: CAISDPRVPYEQYF; CDR3 DNA: TGTGCCATCAGTGACCCCAGGGTACCCTACGAGCAGTACTTC
V gene: TRBV6-5; clone size: .; D gene: TRBD2; J gene: TRBJ2-7; CDR3 protein: CASRTGTSGFGEQYF; CDR3 DNA: TGTGCCAGCAGGACCGGGACTAGTGGATTTGGCGAGCAGTACTTC
V gene: TRBV6-5; clone size: .; D gene: TRBD1; J gene: TRBJ1-6; CDR3 protein: CASSGQNNSPLHF; CDR3 DNA: TGTGCCAGTTCGGGACAGAATAATTCACCCCTCCACTTT
V gene: TRBV6-5; clone size: once; D gene: TRBD1; J gene: TRBJ1-1; CDR3 protein: CASSRRQGAEAFF; CDR3 DNA: TGTGCCAGCAGCAGACGACAGGGGGCTGAAGCTTTCTTT
V gene: TRBV18; clone size: few; D gene: .; J gene: TRBJ1-1; CDR3 protein: CASSRGLAGTEAFF; CDR3 DNA: TGTGCCAGCTCACGGGGATTAGCGGGCACTGAAGCTTTCTTT
V gene: TRBV7-3; clone size: .; D gene: .; J gene: TRBJ2-3; CDR3 protein: CASSLRQSTDTQYF; CDR3 DNA: TGTGCCAGCAGCTTAAGGCAGAGCACAGATACGCAGTATTTT
V gene: TRBV5-4; clone size: .; D gene: TRBD1; J gene: TRBJ1-2; CDR3 protein: CASSLVGQGARGYTF; CDR3 DNA: TGTGCCAGCAGCTTGGTGGGACAGGGGGCGCGGGGCTACACCTTC
V gene: TRBV4-3; clone size: .; D gene: TRBD2; J gene: TRBJ2-1; CDR3 protein: CASSQDPWGAGGKVNEQFF; CDR3 DNA: TGCGCCAGCAGCCAAGACCCCTGGGGAGCGGGGGGGAAGGTCAATGAGCAGTTCTTC